This T cell receptor beta chain was sequenced during a study of OX40 agonist ivuxolimab in advanced cancers. CDR3 length equals 16 residues. Germline V gene lookup returns CDR1 LNHNV and CDR2 YYDKDF (reference sequence). The V segment lost 6 bases and the J segment 5 bases; nucleotides outside the gene matches: 12. Profiling relied on immunoSEQ multiplex PCR, and the TCRdb table lists in-frame clones only, not all of them. This sample has 52,000 or so clones, with 94% found just once. The source material was CD4+ or CD8+ T cells sorted from blood, sampled in a trial of the OX40 agonist ivuxolimab. This TCR derives from an adult with an advanced solid tumor such as melanoma, head and neck, liver or kidney cancer. The gene calls are TRBV15 and TRBJ1-4; 7 bases map to TRBD1. This CDR3 is CATRPAPGQFNEKLFF. CDR3 DNA: TGTGCCACCAGGCCGGCTCCGGGACAGTTCAATGAAAAACTGTTTTTT. The complete variable domain, with remaining parts taken from reference TRBV15 and TRBJ1-4, reads DAMVIQNPRYQVTQFGKPVTLSCSQTLNHNVMYWYQQKSSQAPKLLFHYYDKDFNNEADTPDNFQSRRPNTSFCFLDIRSPGLGDTAMYLCATRPAPGQFNEKLFFGSGTQLSVL.